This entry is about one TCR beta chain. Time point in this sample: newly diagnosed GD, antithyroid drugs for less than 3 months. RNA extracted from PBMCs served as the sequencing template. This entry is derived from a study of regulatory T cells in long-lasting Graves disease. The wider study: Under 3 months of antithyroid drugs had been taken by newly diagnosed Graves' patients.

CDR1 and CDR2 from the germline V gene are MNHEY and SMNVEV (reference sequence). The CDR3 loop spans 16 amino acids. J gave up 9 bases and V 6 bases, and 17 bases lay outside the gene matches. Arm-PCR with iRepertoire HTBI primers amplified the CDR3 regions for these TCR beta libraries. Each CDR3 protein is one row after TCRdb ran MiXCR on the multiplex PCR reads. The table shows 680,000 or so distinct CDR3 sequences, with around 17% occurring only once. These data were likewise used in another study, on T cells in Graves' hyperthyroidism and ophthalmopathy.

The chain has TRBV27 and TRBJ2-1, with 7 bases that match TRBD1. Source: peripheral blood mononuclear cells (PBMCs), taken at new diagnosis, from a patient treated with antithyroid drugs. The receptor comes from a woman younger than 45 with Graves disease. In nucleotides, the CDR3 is TGTGCCAGCAGACAACTCGGGGTAGGGGGCCCTCGTGAGCAGTTCTTC. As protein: CASRQLGVGGPREQFF.